This passage covers 14 T cell receptor beta chains from one sample sequenced in a study of post-analysis software for immune sequencing data. Broader study findings: In patients, TRBV5-6, TRBV5-1 and TRBV20-1 belonged to about five TRBV segments found more frequently than in controls.

The library was made from cDNA and included unique molecular identifiers. TCRdb fed the PCR reads into MiXCR, producing one record per CDR3 protein. The repertoire holds roughly 410,000 distinct CDR3 sequences, with about a third as singletons. These receptors' antigens are unknown. The specimen was blood. All receptors derive from a girl aged 5-17 years with multiple sclerosis.

The V and J genes are TRBV3-1 and TRBJ2-7; the D is unclear. Looked up from germline, CDR1 is LGHDT and CDR2 is YNNKEL (reference sequence). The CDR3 spans 14 residues. V was clipped by 1 base and J by 6 bases, with 13 bases between them. This CDR3 reads CASSQGWGTREQYF. The DNA for the CDR3 is TGTGCCAGCAGCCAAGGGTGGGGAACCCGCGAGCAGTACTTC.

This sequence joins TRBV5-1 and TRBJ2-3; D gene unclear. The germline gives CDR1 SGHRS, CDR2 YFSETQ. V lost 3 bases, J lost 4 bases, and 21 bases lay in between. The CDR3 totals 17 residues. The CDR3 sequence is CASSSRHGEAAPDTQYF. CDR3 sequence (DNA): TGCGCCAGCAGCTCGCGACACGGAGAGGCTGCCCCAGATACGCAGTATTTT.

The rearrangement uses TRBV5-1 and TRBJ1-1; D is uncertain. V lost 0 bases, J lost 3 bases, and 15 bases lay in between. CDR1 SGHRS and CDR2 YFSETQ come from the germline V gene. The CDR3 sequence is 16 residues long. This CDR3 is CASSLAWIGEDTEAFF. The CDR3 nucleotides read TGCGCCAGCAGCTTGGCCTGGATTGGGGAAGACACTGAAGCTTTCTTT.

This clonotype appeared many times. The genes are TRBV12-3 or TRBV12-4 and TRBJ1-2, with a tentative D call TRBD1 (5 bases). V was shortened by 3 bases and J by 0 bases, with 8 bases between the two germline ends. This CDR3 contains 14 residues. CDR3 in DNA: TGTGCCAGCAGTTTCGACAGAACTAACTATGGCTACACCTTC. It codes for CASSFDRTNYGYTF.

This chain connects TRBV5-1 to TRBJ1-2; TRBD1 matches 10 bases. The CDR3 extends over 16 amino acids. Germline CDR1 and CDR2: SGHRS and YFSETQ. The V segment lost 2 bases and the J segment 2 bases; nucleotides outside the gene matches: 6. The CDR3 sequence is CASSFAGGQGNYGYTF. In nucleotides, the CDR3 is TGCGCCAGCAGCTTCGCAGGGGGACAGGGGAACTATGGCTACACCTTC. Based on the CDR3 plus reference TRBV5-1 and TRBJ1-2, the full variable domain is KAGVTQTPRYLIKTRGQQVTLSCSPISGHRSVSWYQQTPGQGLQFLFEYFSETQRNKGNFPGRFSGRQFSNSRSEMNVSTLELGDSALYLCASSFAGGQGNYGYTFGSGTRLTVV.

Worth noting for this clonotype: Possible read error: a much larger clone is one base away. The CDR3 DNA sequence: TGTGCCAGCAGCTTAGTTTTCGGGATAGGGGGCTCCTACAATGAGCAGTTCTTC. Encoded protein: CASSLVFGIGGSYNEQFF. The chain joins TRBV11-2 to TRBJ2-1; tentative D call: TRBD1 (6 bases). Germline CDR1 SGHAT, CDR2 FQNNGV. V dropped 1 base and J dropped 0 bases, with 16 bases sitting between them. The length of the CDR3 is 18 residues. The variable domain in full, completed from reference TRBV11-2 and TRBJ2-1, reads EAGVAQSPRYKIIEKRQSVAFWCNPISGHATLYWYQQILGQGPKLLIQFQNNGVVDDSQLPKDRFSAERLKGVDSTLKIQPAKLEDSAVYLCASSLVFGIGGSYNEQFFGPGTRLTVL.

V gene TRBV27 combines with J gene TRBJ2-5; either TRBD1 or TRBD2 may supply D (7 bases each). The J call may be incorrect, as the DNA end agrees better with TRBJ2-7. Germline V CDR1 and CDR2: MNHEY, SMNVEV (reference sequence). The CDR3 consists of 16 residues. Here the CDR3 reads CASSLSGGTVNYEQYF. CDR3 bases: TGTGCCAGCAGTTTATCGGGGGGGACAGTCAACTACGAGCAGTACTTC.

This clonotype came up a few times. V is TRBV7-8 and J is TRBJ2-1; 11 bases match TRBD2. Germline CDR1 and CDR2: SGHVS and FQNEAQ. The CDR3 length is 17 residues. Trimming at V came to 0 bases and at J to 6 bases, leaving 7 bases not matched to a gene. The CDR3 protein is CASSLAAGTSGSNEQFF. The CDR3 DNA reads TGTGCCAGCAGCTTAGCGGCCGGGACTAGCGGTTCCAATGAGCAGTTCTTC. Supplemented by reference TRBV7-8 and TRBJ2-1, the full variable domain reads GAGVSQSPRYKVAKRGQDVALRCDPISGHVSLFWYQQALGQGPEFLTYFQNEAQLDKSGLPSDRFFAERPEGSVSTLKIQRTQQEDSAVYLCASSLAAGTSGSNEQFFGPGTRLTVL.

DNA of the CDR3: TGTGCCAGCAGACCCGGAAACAGCTGGGATGAAAAACTGTTTTTT. It codes for CASRPGNSWDEKLFF. The chain employs TRBV6-1 and TRBJ1-4, with unresolved D. Trimming pared 6 bases from V and 6 bases from J, leaving 17 bases between. There are 15 residues in the CDR3. In germline, CDR1 is MNHNS, CDR2 SASEGT.

The rearrangement joins TRBV7-6 to TRBJ2-1; TRBD2 matches at 7 bases. J was trimmed by 3 bases and V by 3 bases; bases with no gene match: 2. Germline V gives CDR1 SGHVS, CDR2 FNYEAQ. The CDR3 is 14 amino acids. Here the CDR3 DNA reads TGTGCCAGCAGCTTTAGCGGGCGCTACAATGAGCAGTTCTTC. Its translation: CASSFSGRYNEQFF.

The chain uses TRBV7-8 and TRBJ1-6; a weak D match, TRBD1 (6 bases). V lost 5 bases to trimming and J lost 7 bases, with 15 bases between them. The CDR3 consists of 15 residues. Per the germline V gene, CDR1 is SGHVS and CDR2 is FQNEAQ. The CDR3 bases are TGTGCCAGCAGCGATTGGACAGCACCGAATTCACCCCTCCACTTT. Translating it yields CASSDWTAPNSPLHF.

Remarks on this clonotype: A much larger clone differs from this one at a single base, so this may be a read error. The V call is TRBV12-3 or TRBV12-4, the J call TRBJ2-4, with D possibly being TRBD1 or TRBD2 (6 bases each). The better agreement between TRBJ2-7 and the DNA end casts doubt on the J call. The CDR3 is 15 amino acids. CDR3 sequence: CASSLAGGRACEQYF. The CDR3 DNA reads as TGTGCCAGCAGTTTAGCGGGGGGCAGGGCCTGCGAGCAGTACTTC.

The CDR3 sequence: CASSYSGTGVSNQPQHF. The CDR3 nucleotides are TGTGCCAGCAGTTACTCTGGGACAGGGGTTAGCAATCAGCCCCAGCATTTT. This chain links TRBV6-5 with TRBJ1-5, with 10 bases matching TRBD1. Germline V lookup: CDR1 MNHEY, CDR2 SVGAGI. V was pared by 0 bases and J by 0 bases, with 2 bases of the junction left unmatched. The CDR3 totals 17 residues.

This clonotype was seen more than once but under ten times. The CDR3 DNA sequence: TGCAGTGCTCGACAGTCCTACGGGCAGTACTTC. Encoded protein: CSARQSYGQYF. The chain uses TRBV20-1 and TRBJ2-5, with D perhaps matching TRBD1 (5 bases). Trimming took off 5 bases at V and 11 bases at J, with 15 bases between the two ends. Germline-derived CDR1 and CDR2 are DFQATT and SNEGSKA (reference sequence). The CDR3 covers 11 residues.